This T cell receptor beta chain was recorded in a study of blood T cells in healthy people across ages. The CDR3 sequence is 16 residues long. V lost 7 bases to trimming and J lost 5 bases, with 21 bases between them. Primed by a sample-barcoded 5' primer and a J-beta primer mix, a second PCR proceeded for 7 to 11 cycles. One entry per CDR3 protein, called by TCRdb with MiXCR from the 5' RACE reads. The sample lists hundreds of thousands of distinct CDR3 sequences, roughly half occurring once. The chain joins TRBV12-3 or TRBV12-4 to TRBJ1-5; D remains unclear. Sequencing was done on a sample of blood. This sequence originates from a woman older than 75 in good health. The CDR3: CASKKWREGSHQPQHF. CDR3 DNA: TGTGCCAGCAAAAAATGGCGGGAGGGCTCGCATCAGCCCCAGCATTTT.